Detailed here is one T cell receptor beta chain. Noted treatment: oral pan-JAK inhibitor, 5-10 mg twice daily. CDR1 and CDR2 (germline): SQVTM, ANQGSEA. V shed 6 bases, J shed 1 base, and the junction held 10 bases outside the gene matches. There are 15 residues in the CDR3. This entry is derived from a study of CD8+ T cells in alopecia areata. Following extraction, RNA underwent reverse transcription to cDNA, which served as the sequencing template. The table came from immunoSEQ multiplex PCR; TCRdb's copy has only in-frame clones and leaves some out. The sample carries about 250,000 clones, about 62% recorded once.

The gene calls are TRBV29-1 and TRBJ1-1; the match to TRBD1 covers 8 bases. This receptor was taken from a human donor with alopecia areata. The sample was CD4+ T cells sorted from blood, taken at roughly week 53, from a patient treated with tofacitinib. The CDR3 is CSVTTGTGANTEAFF. In nucleotides, the CDR3 is TGCAGCGTGACCACCGGGACAGGAGCGAACACTGAAGCTTTCTTT. Drawing the rest from reference TRBV29-1 and TRBJ1-1, the complete variable domain is SAVISQKPSRDICQRGTSLTIQCQVDSQVTMMFWYRQQPGQSLTLIATANQGSEATYESGFVIDKFPISRPNLTFSTLTVSNMSPEDSSIYLCSVTTGTGANTEAFFGQGTRLTVV.